Listed below are T cell receptor beta chains from one sample, sequenced in a study of radiation and T cells in renal cell carcinoma. Assay: immunoSEQ multiplex PCR; the TCRdb copy retains only in-frame clones and omits some. The sample shows more than 140,000 clones, around four fifths of them seen only once. The sequences come from blood, collected from a patient whose treatment included radiotherapy and nephrectomy. The origin of the receptors is a woman aged 45-65 years with renal cell carcinoma. Each CDR3 is given with its conserved first and last residue. The D gene is left open where the match is weak. Size is stated for part of the rows, as once, few or many counts, or as a class when the clone is expanded.

V	length	size	J	D	DNA	CDR3
TRBV2	14	-	TRBJ2-5	-	TGTGCCAGCAGTGAATCCACTAGCATGGAGACCCAGTACTTC	CASSESTSMETQYF
TRBV30	13	-	TRBJ2-5	-	TGTGCCTGGAGGCCCAGCGTGGAAGAGACCCAGTACTTC	CAWRPSVEETQYF
TRBV27	14	-	TRBJ2-7	TRBD1	TGTGCCAGCAGTTTTGGACAGGGCTCCTACGAGCAGTACTTC	CASSFGQGSYEQYF
TRBV9	15	-	TRBJ2-1	-	TGTGCCAGCAGCGTTGGGCAGGGGCGCTACAATGAGCAGTTCTTC	CASSVGQGRYNEQFF
TRBV30	14	few	TRBJ1-1	-	TGTGCCTGGAGTCCTCCCGGGTCGAACACTGAAGCTTTCTTT	CAWSPPGSNTEAFF
TRBV28	12	-	TRBJ2-7	-	TGTGCCAGCCTCGGACTGACCTACGAGCAGTACTTC	CASLGLTYEQYF
TRBV18	15	-	TRBJ2-1	-	TGTGCCAGCTCACCAACTGGACAGAAGTACAATGAGCAGTTCTTC	CASSPTGQKYNEQFF
TRBV2	15	few	TRBJ1-5	TRBD1	TGTGCCAGCAGCGGGGACAGGTCGAATATCCAGCCCCAGCATTTT	CASSGDRSNIQPQHF
TRBV6-5	14	-	TRBJ1-2	-	TGTGCCAGCAGTTACACTGCAGGCTTCTATGGCTACACCTTC	CASSYTAGFYGYTF
TRBV25-1	15	-	TRBJ2-2	TRBD2	TGTGCCAGCAGTGAGGGACTAGCGGGGAGTCGGGAGCTGTTTTTT	CASSEGLAGSRELFF
TRBV9	15	-	TRBJ2-5	TRBD2	TGTGCCAGCAGCGTAGAAGCGGGGGTCTTGGCGACCCAGTACTTC	CASSVEAGVLATQYF
TRBV5-6	12	-	TRBJ2-7	-	TGTGCCAGCAGCTTGGTCCCAAACGAGCAGTACTTC	CASSLVPNEQYF
TRBV4-2	16	-	TRBJ2-6	TRBD1	TGTGCCAGCAGCCAAGGGACAGGGACTGGGGCCAACGTCCTGACTTTC	CASSQGTGTGANVLTF
TRBV9	14	-	TRBJ2-7	-	TGTGCCAGCAGCGTAGGTGGGCTCATCTACGAGCAGTACTTC	CASSVGGLIYEQYF
TRBV6-5	12	-	TRBJ1-2	-	TGTGCCAGCAGTTATACCTACTATGGCTACACCTTC	CASSYTYYGYTF
TRBV2	13	-	TRBJ2-1	-	TGTGCCAGCAGTGAATCGGGGGGCACTGAGCAGTTCTTC	CASSESGGTEQFF
TRBV29-1	15	-	TRBJ1-5	-	TGCAGCGTACGACTAGGGTCAGACCCCAATCAGCCCCAGCATTTT	CSVRLGSDPNQPQHF
TRBV5-1	14	-	TRBJ2-1	TRBD2	TGCGCCAGCAGCTCGGGACTAGAATACAATGAGCAGTTCTTC	CASSSGLEYNEQFF
TRBV6-7	16	-	TRBJ2-1	-	TGTGCCAGCAGGTTCCCCCAGCGGAGCTCCTACAATGAGCAGTTCTTC	CASRFPQRSSYNEQFF
TRBV30	16	-	TRBJ2-2	-	TGTGCCTGGAGTGTGAGGGTCCCCACAAAAATCGGGGAGCTGTTTTTT	CAWSVRVPTKIGELFF
TRBV9	14	-	TRBJ2-2	-	TGTGCCAGCCGTCGCCCCGGGGCCACCGGGGAGCTGTTTTTT	CASRRPGATGELFF
TRBV4-3	13	-	TRBJ1-1	-	TGCGCCAGCAGCCAAGTTGAGGGAGGGTGGGCTTTCTTT	CASSQVEGGWAFF
TRBV30	12	-	TRBJ2-5	-	TGTGCCTGGAGTGCCGGTCAAGAGACCCAGTACTTC	CAWSAGQETQYF
TRBV30	13	-	TRBJ1-1	TRBD1	TGTGCCTGGGGGGGACAGGGGAACACTGAAGCTTTCTTT	CAWGGQGNTEAFF
TRBV7-2	17	-	TRBJ2-5	TRBD2	TGTGCCAGCAGCTTCCGACTAGCGGGGTTCGATGGGGAGACCCAGTACTTC	CASSFRLAGFDGETQYF
TRBV5-1	14	-	TRBJ1-1	TRBD1	TGCGCCAGCAGCTTGGAAGCAGGGGGCACTGAAGCTTTCTTT	CASSLEAGGTEAFF
TRBV14	17	-	TRBJ2-3	TRBD2	TGTGCCAGCAGCCACAAGACGTCAGCGGGAGCGGTAGATACGCAGTATTTT	CASSHKTSAGAVDTQYF
TRBV6-5	13	-	TRBJ1-2	-	TGTGCCAGCAGAGAGACAGTTAACTATGGCTACACCTTC	CASRETVNYGYTF
TRBV27	13	-	TRBJ2-3	-	TGTGCCAGCAGCCGCACGGGGACAGATACGCAGTATTTT	CASSRTGTDTQYF
TRBV15	17	-	TRBJ2-7	-	TGTGCCACCAGCACATCGCTCGGACCCTCTAACACCTACGAGCAGTACTTC	CATSTSLGPSNTYEQYF
TRBV5-6	13	-	TRBJ2-7	-	TGTGCCAGCAGCTTGAATCACCTTAACGAGCAGTACTTC	CASSLNHLNEQYF
TRBV7-6	16	-	TRBJ2-2	-	TGTGCCAGCACAGACGGGGGCAGGCGAGTCGCCGGGGAGCTGTTTTTT	CASTDGGRRVAGELFF
TRBV5-6	14	once	TRBJ2-5	TRBD2	TGTGCCAGCACGACGGTGGGAGGGCTGCAGACCCAGTACTTC	CASTTVGGLQTQYF
TRBV7-2	13	-	TRBJ1-5	TRBD1	TGTGCCAGCAGCCCACAGGGGGACCAGCCCCAGCATTTT	CASSPQGDQPQHF
TRBV30	16	few	TRBJ1-1	-	TGTGCCCACCAACCGGACTTACTGATCATGAACACTGAAGCTTTCTTT	CAHQPDLLIMNTEAFF
TRBV7-9	15	few	TRBJ2-1	-	TGTGCCAGCAGCTTAACCGGGGATCAAACCAATGAGCAGTTCTTC	CASSLTGDQTNEQFF
TRBV7-9	14	-	TRBJ2-7	-	TGTGCCAGCAGCTTAGTCGGCAGGGTGGAAGAGCAGTACTTC	CASSLVGRVEEQYF
TRBV29-1	14	once	TRBJ2-5	-	TGCAGCGTAAGGGACACCGGGGGGACAGAGACCCAGTACTTC	CSVRDTGGTETQYF
TRBV6-1	14	once	TRBJ2-7	-	TGTGCCAGCGTATCGCAGGGGATCAACTACGAGCAGTACTTC	CASVSQGINYEQYF
TRBV5-1	17	-	TRBJ2-7	-	TGCGCCAGCAGACCTGGGTTCGGACTGGACCCCTCCTACGAGCAGTACTTC	CASRPGFGLDPSYEQYF
TRBV7-2	12	-	TRBJ1-1	-	TGTGCCAGCAGCTTAGCGTTGGGGGAAGCTTTCTTT	CASSLALGEAFF
TRBV10-3	12	-	TRBJ2-2	-	TGTGCCATCAGCCAGGGGTCCGGGGAGCTGTTTTTT	CAISQGSGELFF
TRBV29-1	14	-	TRBJ2-1	TRBD2	TGCAGCATCACAAGCGGGAGAGGCTACAATGAGCAGTTCTTC	CSITSGRGYNEQFF
TRBV10-2	14	-	TRBJ2-7	-	TGCGCCAGCATTGACAGCTTGAGCTCCTACGAGCAGTACTTC	CASIDSLSSYEQYF
TRBV15	15	-	TRBJ1-3	-	TGTGCCACCAGCAGAGATGCGGGCTCTGGAAACACCATATATTTT	CATSRDAGSGNTIYF
TRBV5-4	15	-	TRBJ1-1	-	TGTGCCAGCAGCTCACTTCTGGGGGGAGGAACTGAAGCTTTCTTT	CASSSLLGGGTEAFF
TRBV6-5	13	-	TRBJ2-7	-	TGTGCCAGCAGTTACGCGGACAGCTACGAGCAGTACTTC	CASSYADSYEQYF
TRBV25-1	14	-	TRBJ2-3	TRBD2	TGTGCCAGCAGAGAAGCGGGAGTCGTGCCTACGCAGTATTTT	CASREAGVVPTQYF
TRBV5-4	14	-	TRBJ2-5	TRBD2	TGTGCCAGCAGTCAGACTAGCGGGGCAGAGACCCAGTACTTC	CASSQTSGAETQYF
TRBV30	22	-	TRBJ2-7	-	TGTGCCTGGAGTGGAGGACTCCCCGTAGGGGGAGGGCTGAGTAGAAGGACCTACGAGCAGTACTTC	CAWSGGLPVGGGLSRRTYEQYF
TRBV4-3	14	-	TRBJ2-1	-	TGCGCCAGCAGCCGCAGGAGGGGGGGAGTTGAGCAGTTCTTC	CASSRRRGGVEQFF
TRBV7-3	15	-	TRBJ1-2	-	TGTGCCAGCAGCTCGGACAGCCTCTCTAACTATGGCTACACCTTC	CASSSDSLSNYGYTF
TRBV28	15	-	TRBJ2-1	-	TGTGCCAGCAGGATCCTCAGGGGGGCCTACAATGAGCAGTTCTTC	CASRILRGAYNEQFF
TRBV27	15	-	TRBJ2-7	-	TGTGCCAGCAGTTTATACGCGACGATGACCTACGAGCAGTACTTC	CASSLYATMTYEQYF
TRBV5-6	16	-	TRBJ2-6	-	TGTGCCAGCAGCTTGGACAGACTCTCTGGGGCCAACGTCCTGACTTTC	CASSLDRLSGANVLTF
TRBV7-2	15	-	TRBJ1-3	TRBD1	TGTGCCAGCAGCCTCGAGACAGGGACTGGAAACACCATATATTTT	CASSLETGTGNTIYF
TRBV4-3	17	-	TRBJ2-7	-	TGCGCCAGCAGCCACGCTTACTCTGGGGACGACTCCTACGAGCAGTACTTC	CASSHAYSGDDSYEQYF